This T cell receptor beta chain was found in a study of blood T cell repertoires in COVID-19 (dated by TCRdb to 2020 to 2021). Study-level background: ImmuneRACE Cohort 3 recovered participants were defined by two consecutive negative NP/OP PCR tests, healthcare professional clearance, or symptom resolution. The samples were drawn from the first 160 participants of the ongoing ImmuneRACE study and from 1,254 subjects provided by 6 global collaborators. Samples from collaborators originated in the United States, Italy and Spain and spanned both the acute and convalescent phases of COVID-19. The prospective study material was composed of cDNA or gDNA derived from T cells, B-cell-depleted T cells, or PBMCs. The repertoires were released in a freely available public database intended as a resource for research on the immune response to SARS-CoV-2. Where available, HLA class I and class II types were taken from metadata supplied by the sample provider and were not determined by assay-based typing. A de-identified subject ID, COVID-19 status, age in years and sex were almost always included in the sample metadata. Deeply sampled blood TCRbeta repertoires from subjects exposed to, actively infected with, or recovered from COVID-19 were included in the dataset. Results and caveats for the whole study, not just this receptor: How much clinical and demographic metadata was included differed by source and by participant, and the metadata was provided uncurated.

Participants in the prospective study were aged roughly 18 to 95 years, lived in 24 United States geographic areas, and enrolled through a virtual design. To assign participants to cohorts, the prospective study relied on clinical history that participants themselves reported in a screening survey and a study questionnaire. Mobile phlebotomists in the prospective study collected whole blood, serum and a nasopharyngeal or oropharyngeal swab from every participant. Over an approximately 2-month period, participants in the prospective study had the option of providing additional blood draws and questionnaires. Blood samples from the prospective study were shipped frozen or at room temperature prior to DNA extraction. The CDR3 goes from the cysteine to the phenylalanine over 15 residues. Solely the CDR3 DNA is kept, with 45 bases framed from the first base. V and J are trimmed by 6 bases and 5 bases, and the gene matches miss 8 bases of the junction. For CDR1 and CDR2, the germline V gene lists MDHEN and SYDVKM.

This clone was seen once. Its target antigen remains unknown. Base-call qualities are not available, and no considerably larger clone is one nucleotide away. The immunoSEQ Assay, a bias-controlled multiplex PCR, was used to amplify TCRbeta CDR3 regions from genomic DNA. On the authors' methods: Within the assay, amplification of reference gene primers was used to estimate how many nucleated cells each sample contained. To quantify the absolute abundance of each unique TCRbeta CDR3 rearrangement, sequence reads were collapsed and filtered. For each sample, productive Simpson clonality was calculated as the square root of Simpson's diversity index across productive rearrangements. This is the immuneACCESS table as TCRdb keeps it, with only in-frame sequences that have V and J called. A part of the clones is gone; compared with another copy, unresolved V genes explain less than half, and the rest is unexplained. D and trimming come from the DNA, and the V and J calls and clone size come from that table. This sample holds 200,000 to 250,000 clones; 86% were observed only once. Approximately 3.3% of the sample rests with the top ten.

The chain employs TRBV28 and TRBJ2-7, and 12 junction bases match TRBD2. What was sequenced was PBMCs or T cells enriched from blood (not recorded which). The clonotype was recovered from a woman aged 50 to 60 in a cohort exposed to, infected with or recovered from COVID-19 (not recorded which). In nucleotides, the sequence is TGTGCCAGCAGGCAACTAGCGGGGGGTTCTCACGAGCAGTACTTC. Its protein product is CASRQLAGGSHEQYF.